Presented here are 8 T cell receptor beta chains from one specimen sequenced in a study of early T cells in non-severe SARS-CoV-2 infection. TCRdb processed the 5' RACE reads anew with MiXCR; each CDR3 protein has one entry. The table records about 66,000 distinct CDR3 sequences, approximately 9.1% of them present only once. Sequenced material: whole blood. The receptor source for this set is an adult who was a healthcare worker with PCR-confirmed SARS-CoV-2 infection or an uninfected control (not recorded which).

This clonotype was observed a few times. This chain uses TRBV6-2 or TRBV6-3 with TRBJ2-7, with 7 bases lining up with TRBD2. The CDR3 has 16 residues. Germline lookup yields CDR1 MNHEY and CDR2 SVGEGT. The trim removed 5 bases at V and 3 bases at J, leaving 13 bases unmatched. In nucleotides, the CDR3 is TGTGCCAGCAGTGACCCAAAAGCGGGATTCTTCTACGAGCAGTACTTC. Residues: CASSDPKAGFFYEQYF.

This clonotype was observed many times. The gene calls are TRBV7-3 and TRBJ2-3; D gene unclear. The V end lost 6 bases, the J end lost 7 bases, and 14 bases lay between the germline ends. Germline V gives CDR1 SGHTA, CDR2 FQGTGA. The CDR3 runs to 13 residues. Here the CDR3 reads CASSDPSTHTQYF. The CDR3 nucleotides read TGTGCCAGCAGTGACCCCAGTACCCATACGCAGTATTTT.

This clonotype appeared a few times. This rearrangement joins TRBV12-3 or TRBV12-4 to TRBJ2-1, with 8 bases identical to TRBD2. V was clipped by 8 bases and J by 2 bases; unmatched bases: 8. The CDR3 covers 15 residues. This CDR3 reads CASGERETAYNEQFF. Here the CDR3 DNA reads TGTGCCAGCGGGGAGCGGGAGACCGCCTACAATGAGCAGTTCTTC.

The DNA of the CDR3 is TGTGCCAGCAGTCCAGGAAGGCAGGGACGGTCCGAGCAGTACTTC. Translated, it gives CASSPGRQGRSEQYF. The chain carries TRBV28 and TRBJ2-7; D might be TRBD1 or TRBD2, each matching 5 bases. Between the trimmed V and J ends, which lost 5 bases and 6 bases, there was a span of 20 bases. CDR3 length: 15 amino acids. Germline loops: CDR1 MDHEN, CDR2 SYDVKM.

The chain joins TRBV4-1 to TRBJ2-1, with 9 bases aligning to TRBD2. Germline V lookup: CDR1 MGHRA, CDR2 YSYEKL. The CDR3 spans 15 residues. Losses at the gene ends were 6 bases for V and 5 bases for J; bases not matched to a gene: 8. The CDR3: CASRGGLAGDNEQFF. CDR3 nucleotides: TGCGCCAGCAGAGGGGGACTAGCTGGCGACAATGAGCAGTTCTTC.

This chain uses TRBV30 with TRBJ1-5, with D uncertain. CDR3 size: 13 residues. Germline CDR1 is GTSNPN and CDR2 is SVGIG (reference sequence). V lost 2 bases to trimming and J lost 5 bases, with 10 bases between them. For the CDR3, the DNA is TGTGCCTGGAGTCAGAGGGTCGATCAGCCCCAGCATTTT. It translates to CAWSQRVDQPQHF.

This clonotype was counted a few times. The J gene is TRBJ2-1, the V gene TRBV6-1; TRBD1 matches 8 bases. The CDR3 is 16 residues long. Trimming at V came to 0 bases and at J to 2 bases, leaving 3 bases not matched to a gene. Germline values: CDR1 MNHNS, CDR2 SASEGT. In DNA form, the CDR3 reads TGTGCCAGCAGTGAAGCATGGGACAGGACCTACAATGAGCAGTTCTTC. This sequence encodes CASSEAWDRTYNEQFF.

By share, this clonotype counts as medium-sized. J is TRBJ2-3 and V is TRBV29-1; either TRBD1 or TRBD2 may supply D (5 bases each). Germline-derived CDR1 and CDR2 are SQVTM and ANQGSEA. This CDR3 contains 16 residues. V shed 0 bases and J shed 3 bases, with 16 bases lying between them. CDR3 loop: CSVEDSGRRSTDTQYF. Here the CDR3 DNA reads TGCAGCGTTGAAGACTCGGGGCGTAGGTCTACAGATACGCAGTATTTT.